The T cell receptor (beta chain) under discussion was sequenced for a study of control samples from healthy donors and cancer patients. This CDR3 has 13 amino acids. Germline V gene sequence: CDR1 WSHSY, CDR2 SAAADI. Deletions cut 0 bases from V and 4 bases from J, with 4 bases between. This clone has only a few counts. Only in-frame clones appear in the TCRdb table, and some are missing; sequencing was by immunoSEQ multiplex PCR. Of 80,000 to 85,000 clones in the sample, about 88% were seen once. The TCR sequence derives from a woman in her 50s in good health. The V and J genes are TRBV10-2 and TRBJ1-5; D gene uncertain. The sequencing sample was made of blood. The CDR3 DNA sequence: TGCGCCAGCAGTGAGTCAGGAAATCAGCCCCAGCATTTT. Translating gives CASSESGNQPQHF.